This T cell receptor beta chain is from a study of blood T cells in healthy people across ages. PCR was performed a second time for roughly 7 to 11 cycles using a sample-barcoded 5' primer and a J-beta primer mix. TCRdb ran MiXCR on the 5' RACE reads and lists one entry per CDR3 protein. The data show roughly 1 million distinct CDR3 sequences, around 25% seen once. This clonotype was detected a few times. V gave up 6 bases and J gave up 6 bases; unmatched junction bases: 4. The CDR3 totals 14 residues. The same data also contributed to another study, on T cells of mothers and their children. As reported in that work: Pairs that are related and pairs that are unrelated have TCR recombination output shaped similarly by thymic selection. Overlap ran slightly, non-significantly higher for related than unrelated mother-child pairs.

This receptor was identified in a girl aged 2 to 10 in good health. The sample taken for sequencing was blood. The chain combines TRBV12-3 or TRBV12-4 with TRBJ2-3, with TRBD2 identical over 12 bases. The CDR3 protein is CASRLAGGKDTQYF. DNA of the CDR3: TGTGCCAGCAGACTAGCGGGGGGAAAGGATACGCAGTATTTT.